This T cell receptor (beta chain) was retrieved from a study of blood T cell repertoires in COVID-19. Study-wide background: Whether acute or convalescent, the COVID-19 samples came from the United States, Italy and Spain. T cells, B-cell-depleted T cells, or PBMCs provided the cDNA or gDNA that served as material.

V was pared by 3 bases and J by 8 bases, with 13 bases between. Germline V gene lookup returns CDR1 LNHDA and CDR2 SQIVND (reference sequence). The CDR3 sequence is 13 residues long. The table came from immunoSEQ multiplex PCR; TCRdb's copy has only in-frame clones and leaves some out. The table records roughly 150,000 clones, around four fifths of them present only once. Enrollees, about 18 to 95 years old, lived in approximately 25 US areas. The gene calls are TRBV19 and TRBJ1-2; D possibly corresponds to TRBD1 (5 bases). The sequence was obtained from a woman between 40 and 55 years old who had recovered from COVID-19. The sample consisted of PBMCs or T cells enriched from blood (not recorded which). CDR3 sequence reads: CASSILPWGGYTF. The CDR3 nucleotides are TGTGCCAGTAGTATTCTCCCTTGGGGCGGCTACACCTTC.